These T cell receptor beta chains were read from a single sample in a study of blood T cell repertoires in COVID-19. Sequenced by immunoSEQ multiplex PCR; TCRdb stores in-frame clones only, minus some. The data show fewer than 250,000 clones, less than 90% seen once. The specimen sequenced was PBMCs or T cells enriched from blood (not recorded which). Receptors were obtained from a woman aged 25 to 39 who had been exposed to COVID-19. CDR3s include the opening cysteine and the closing phenylalanine or tryptophan. A D gene is named only where the DNA matches it firmly. Clone sizes are given selectively: once, few, many, or a class where the clone is expanded.

abundance,j_gene,v_gene,d_gene,CDR3aa,CDR3nt
-,TRBJ2-7,TRBV27,-,CASSLKAGDSYEQYF,TGTGCCAGCAGTTTAAAAGCGGGGGACAGTTACGAGCAGTACTTC
-,TRBJ2-1,TRBV21-1,-,CASREKGGLAGAEVLFF,TGTGCCAGCAGAGAAAAGGGAGGACTAGCGGGGGCCGAGGTTCTGTTCTTC
-,TRBJ1-2,TRBV29-1,TRBD1,CSVKTGADPDGYTF,TGCAGCGTCAAGACAGGGGCCGACCCCGATGGCTACACCTTC
-,TRBJ1-1,TRBV5-6,-,CASSPPDSMNTEAFF,TGTGCCAGCAGCCCTCCGGACAGTATGAACACTGAAGCTTTCTTT
-,TRBJ2-5,TRBV11-3,-,CASSKAGSRETQYF,TGTGCCAGCAGCAAAGCGGGCTCGCGGGAGACCCAGTACTTC
once,TRBJ2-1,TRBV5-1,TRBD2,CASSLVGGGYNEQFF,TGCGCCAGCAGCTTGGTTGGCGGGGGGTACAATGAGCAGTTCTTC
-,TRBJ2-1,TRBV9,-,CASSVGVGAGMYNEQFF,TGTGCCAGCAGCGTAGGGGTAGGGGCGGGAATGTACAATGAGCAGTTCTTC
-,TRBJ2-3,TRBV5-1,TRBD2,CASSLVTSAFGADTQYF,TGCGCCAGCAGCTTAGTTACTAGCGCGTTTGGGGCAGATACGCAGTATTTT
-,TRBJ2-1,TRBV27,-,CASSQRTHNEQFF,TGTGCCAGCAGTCAAAGGACTCACAATGAGCAGTTCTTC
-,TRBJ1-2,TRBV4-1,TRBD1,CASSPSRQGALGYTF,TGCGCCAGCAGCCCATCCCGGCAGGGGGCGCTTGGCTACACCTTC
-,TRBJ2-1,TRBV11-2,-,CASSFYRVSHEQFF,TGTGCCAGCAGCTTCTACAGGGTGAGTCATGAGCAGTTCTTC
-,TRBJ2-1,TRBV3-1/TRBV3-2,-,CASSQDSSAHNEQFF,TGTGCCAGCAGCCAAGATTCCAGCGCCCACAATGAGCAGTTCTTC
-,TRBJ1-4,TRBV6-2/TRBV6-3,-,CASSILETRGEKLFF,TGTGCCAGCAGTATCCTTGAGACTCGAGGTGAAAAACTGTTTTTT
-,TRBJ2-3,TRBV4-1,TRBD2,CASSQVYGGAASDTQYF,TGCGCCAGCAGCCAAGTTTACGGGGGGGCCGCGTCAGATACGCAGTATTTT
-,TRBJ1-3,TRBV7-9,-,CASSFRGAGNTIYF,TGTGCCAGCAGCTTTCGGGGGGCTGGAAACACCATATATTTT
-,TRBJ2-6,TRBV5-4,TRBD1,CASSPIRTGAGSGANVLTF,TGTGCCAGCAGCCCAATACGGACAGGGGCTGGCTCTGGGGCCAACGTCCTGACTTTC
-,TRBJ1-3,TRBV4-1,-,CASSQDRNSGNTIYF,TGCGCCAGCAGCCAAGACAGGAACTCTGGAAACACCATATATTTT
-,TRBJ1-4,TRBV9,TRBD1,CASSEWDRGNEKLFF,TGTGCCAGCAGCGAGTGGGACAGGGGTAATGAAAAACTGTTTTTT
-,TRBJ2-1,TRBV11-2,TRBD2,CASSRGTSIHEQFF,TGTGCCAGCAGCCGAGGGACTAGCATCCATGAGCAGTTCTTC
once,TRBJ1-5,TRBV2,-,CASSRTIDQPQHF,TGTGCCAGCAGTAGGACTATCGATCAGCCCCAGCATTTT
-,TRBJ1-1,TRBV12-5,-,CASGWDSMGNTEAFF,TGTGCTAGTGGGTGGGACTCCATGGGGAACACTGAAGCTTTCTTT
few,TRBJ2-1,TRBV30,TRBD2,CASGTSGSYNEQFF,TGTGCCTCGGGAACTAGCGGATCCTACAATGAGCAGTTCTTC
-,TRBJ1-1,TRBV4-2,TRBD1,CASSLPLGQGASEAFF,TGTGCCAGCAGCCTCCCATTAGGACAGGGGGCATCTGAAGCTTTCTTT
-,TRBJ2-5,TRBV4-1,TRBD2,CASSPIETSGGVGVETQYF,TGCGCCAGCAGCCCCATCGAGACTAGCGGGGGGGTCGGAGTAGAGACCCAGTACTTC
-,TRBJ1-2,TRBV4-1,-,CASSSPGRLYTF,TGCGCCAGCAGCTCACCGGGGAGGCTCTACACCTTC
once,TRBJ1-2,TRBV12-2,-,CASRLERTGASYGYTF,TGTGCAAGTCGCTTAGAAAGGACAGGGGCCTCTTATGGCTACACCTTC
few,TRBJ1-1,TRBV11-3,-,CASSLESSGTEAFF,TGTGCCAGCAGCTTAGAGTCTTCGGGCACTGAAGCTTTCTTT
few,TRBJ2-7,TRBV6-5,-,CASRLYRDTSYEQYF,TGTGCCAGCAGACTTTACCGGGACACCTCCTACGAGCAGTACTTC
-,TRBJ2-3,TRBV5-6,-,CASNSPPSITDTQYF,TGTGCCAGCAACTCCCCTCCTTCAATTACAGATACGCAGTATTTT
few,TRBJ2-3,TRBV3-1/TRBV3-2,TRBD2,CASSQDPGLASDTQYF,TGTGCCAGCAGCCAAGACCCGGGACTAGCTTCAGATACGCAGTATTTT
-,TRBJ1-2,TRBV2,TRBD1,CASSAGQLYGYTF,TGTGCCAGCAGCGCGGGACAGCTCTATGGCTACACCTTC
-,TRBJ1-2,TRBV2,-,CASSEEGRGYGYTF,TGTGCCAGCAGTGAGGAGGGGCGAGGCTATGGCTACACCTTC
-,TRBJ1-1,TRBV6-1,-,CASSDLFRDRLRAFF,TGTGCCAGCAGTGACCTTTTCAGGGATAGATTAAGAGCTTTCTTT
-,TRBJ1-6,TRBV13,-,CASSATTESPLHF,TGTGCCAGCAGCGCCACCACCGAGTCACCCCTCCACTTT
-,TRBJ1-2,TRBV7-2,-,CASSYPTGNYGYTF,TGTGCCAGCAGCTACCCGACAGGAAACTATGGCTACACCTTC
few,TRBJ2-1,TRBV5-1,TRBD2,CASSLDGGGRGNEQFF,TGCGCCAGCAGCTTGGATGGCGGGGGACGGGGCAATGAGCAGTTCTTC
-,TRBJ2-7,TRBV9,-,CASSSATASEQYF,TGTGCCAGCAGCTCTGCGACTGCTTCCGAGCAGTACTTC
-,TRBJ1-5,TRBV7-8,-,CASSLGGNDQPQHF,TGTGCCAGCAGCTTAGGAGGAAATGATCAGCCCCAGCATTTT
-,TRBJ1-2,TRBV11-2,-,CASSLVSVNYGYTF,TGTGCCAGCAGCTTAGTCTCCGTTAACTATGGCTACACCTTC
-,TRBJ2-2,TRBV7-3,-,CASSIPAGELFF,TGTGCCAGCTCGATCCCAGCCGGGGAGCTGTTTTTT
few,TRBJ1-4,TRBV29-1,-,CSVQISGKGGEKLFF,TGCAGCGTACAGATCTCCGGCAAAGGTGGCGAGAAACTGTTTTTT
-,TRBJ2-1,TRBV29-1,-,CSVVEARGANEQFF,TGCAGCGTTGTTGAGGCCCGAGGTGCCAATGAGCAGTTCTTC
-,TRBJ1-5,TRBV23-1,TRBD1,CASGNRGPDSNQPQHF,TGCGCCAGCGGAAACAGGGGACCGGATAGCAATCAGCCCCAGCATTTT
-,TRBJ1-2,TRBV5-5,TRBD1,CASSRTGEGYTF,TGTGCCAGCAGCCGGACAGGGGAGGGCTACACCTTC